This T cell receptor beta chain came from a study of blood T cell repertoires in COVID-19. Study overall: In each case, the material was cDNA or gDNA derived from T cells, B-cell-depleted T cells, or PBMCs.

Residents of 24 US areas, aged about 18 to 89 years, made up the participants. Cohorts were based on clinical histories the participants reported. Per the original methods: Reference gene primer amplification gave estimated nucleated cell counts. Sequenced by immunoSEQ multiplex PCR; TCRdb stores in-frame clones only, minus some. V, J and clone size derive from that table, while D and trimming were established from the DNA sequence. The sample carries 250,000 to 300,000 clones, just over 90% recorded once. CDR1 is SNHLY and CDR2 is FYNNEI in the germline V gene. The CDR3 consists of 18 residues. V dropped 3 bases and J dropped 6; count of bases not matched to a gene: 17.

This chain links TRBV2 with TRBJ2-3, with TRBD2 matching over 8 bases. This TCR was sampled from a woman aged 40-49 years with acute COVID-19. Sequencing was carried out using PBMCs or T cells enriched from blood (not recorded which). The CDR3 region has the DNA TGTGCCAGCAGTGAGATCGTATTGGGTAGCGGGATTTTCGATACGCAGTATTTT. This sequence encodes CASSEIVLGSGIFDTQYF.